A single count supports the clone carrying this T cell receptor (beta chain). This record comes from a study of tumor-infiltrating lymphocytes in primary liver carcinoma. With 400 to 550 ng total RNA as template and a constant-region primer, TCR beta cDNA was made. Three nested multiplex PCR rounds, a slightly modified ARM-PCR, produced the libraries for TCR beta. PCR rounds one and two used TRBV1-TRBV30 forward primers with a C-beta reverse primer for around 10 cycles each. TCRdb reprocessed the multiplex PCR reads with MiXCR, giving one entry per CDR3 protein. The sample includes about 120,000 distinct CDR3 sequences, about two thirds of them seen just once. Germline V lookup: CDR1 MGHRA, CDR2 YSYEKL. The CDR3 loop spans 16 amino acids. The V and J ends lost 1 base and 8 bases, in that order; junction bases with no gene match: 9. Co-extracted RNA and DNA came from approximately 20-30 mg of unsorted bulk tissue.

The chain links TRBV4-1 to TRBJ1-4; 8 positions match TRBD1. The TCR originated in a woman in her sixties with primary liver carcinoma and hepatitis B virus infection. What was sequenced was tumor-adjacent normal liver tissue. The CDR3 sequence: CASSQGQGFLSEKLFF. The CDR3 DNA reads TGCGCCAGCAGCCAAGGACAGGGGTTCTTAAGCGAAAAACTGTTTTTT.